The entry that follows covers one TCR beta chain sequence. Its antigen is currently unknown. The data were taken from a study of T cell responses to AZD1222 COVID-19 vaccine. Study as a whole: Second doses that came at about 4 or about 12 weeks were put together.

Findings and caveats of the study: The study sampled repertoires only after the peak T cell response. Reports indicate that nearly half of spike-specific TCRs are directed at unmutated variant regions.

TCRdb keeps only in-frame clones here, not all; method: immunoSEQ multiplex PCR. The sample records about 190,000 clones, about nine tenths being singletons. This clonotype was obtained from an adult in good health. Here the sequenced sample was peripheral blood, taken on day 0 of AZD1222 vaccination.

The CDR3: CASSESGINYGYTF. The CDR3 DNA is TGCGCCAGCAGTGAGTCGGGGATCAACTATGGCTACACCTTC. The V and J genes are TRBV10-1 and TRBJ1-2; D gene ambiguous. Germline CDR1 is WNHNN and CDR2 is SYGVQD (reference sequence). Trimming removed 0 bases at V and 2 bases at J, with 7 bases between. This CDR3 region has 14 residues.